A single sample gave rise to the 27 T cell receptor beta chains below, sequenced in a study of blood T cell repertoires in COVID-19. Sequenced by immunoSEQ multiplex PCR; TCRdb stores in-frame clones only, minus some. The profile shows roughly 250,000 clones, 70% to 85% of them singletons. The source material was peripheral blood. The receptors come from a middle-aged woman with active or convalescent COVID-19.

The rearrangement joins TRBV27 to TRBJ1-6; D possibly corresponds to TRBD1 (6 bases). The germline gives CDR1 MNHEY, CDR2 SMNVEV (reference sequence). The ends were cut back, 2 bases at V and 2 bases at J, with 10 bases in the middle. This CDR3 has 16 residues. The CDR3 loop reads CASSLAGVTYNSPLHF. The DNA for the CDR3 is TGTGCCAGCAGTTTAGCAGGGGTGACCTATAATTCACCCCTCCACTTT.

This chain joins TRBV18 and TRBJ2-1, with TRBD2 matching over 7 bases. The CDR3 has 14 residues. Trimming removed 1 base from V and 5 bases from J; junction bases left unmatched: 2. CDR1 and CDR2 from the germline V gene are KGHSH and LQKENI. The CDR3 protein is CASSPQGLNNEQFF. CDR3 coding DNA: TGTGCCAGCTCACCACAGGGACTAAACAATGAGCAGTTCTTC.

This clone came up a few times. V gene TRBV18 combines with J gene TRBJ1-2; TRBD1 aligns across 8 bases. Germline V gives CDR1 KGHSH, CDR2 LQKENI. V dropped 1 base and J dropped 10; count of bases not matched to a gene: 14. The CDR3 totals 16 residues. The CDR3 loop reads CASSPQAQGVTGDYTF. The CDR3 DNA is TGTGCCAGCTCACCACAAGCACAGGGGGTAACCGGAGACTACACCTTC.

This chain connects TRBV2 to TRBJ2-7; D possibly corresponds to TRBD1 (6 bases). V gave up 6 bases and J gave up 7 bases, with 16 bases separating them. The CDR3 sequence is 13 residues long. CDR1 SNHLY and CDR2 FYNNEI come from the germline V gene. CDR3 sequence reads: CASRDRRAGEQYF. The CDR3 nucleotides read TGTGCCAGCAGGGACAGACGGGCGGGTGAGCAGTACTTC. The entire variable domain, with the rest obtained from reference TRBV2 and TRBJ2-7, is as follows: EPEVTQTPSHQVTQMGQEVILRCVPISNHLYFYWYRQILGQKVEFLVSFYNNEISEKSEIFDDQFSVERPDGSNFTLKIRSTKLEDSAMYFCASRDRRAGEQYFGPGTRLTVT.

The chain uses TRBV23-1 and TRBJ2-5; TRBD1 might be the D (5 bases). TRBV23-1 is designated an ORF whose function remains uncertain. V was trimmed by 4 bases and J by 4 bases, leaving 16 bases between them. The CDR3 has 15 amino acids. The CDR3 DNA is TGCGCCAGCAGTCCCCCTTTGGGGCGCACAGAGACCCAGTACTTC. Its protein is CASSPPLGRTETQYF.

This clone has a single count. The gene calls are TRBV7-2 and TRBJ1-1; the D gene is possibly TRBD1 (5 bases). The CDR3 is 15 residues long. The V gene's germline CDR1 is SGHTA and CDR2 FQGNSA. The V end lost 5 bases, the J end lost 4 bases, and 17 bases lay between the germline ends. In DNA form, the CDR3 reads TGTGCCAGCAGCCGGGGGATCTTTGAAGCCACTGAAGCTTTCTTT. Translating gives CASSRGIFEATEAFF.

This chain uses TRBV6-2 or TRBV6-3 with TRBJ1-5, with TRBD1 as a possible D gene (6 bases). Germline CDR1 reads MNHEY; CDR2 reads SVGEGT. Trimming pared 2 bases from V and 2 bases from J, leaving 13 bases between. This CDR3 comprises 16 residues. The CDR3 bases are TGTGCCAGCAGTTACGACAGGTTGGGGGGCAATCAGCCCCAGCATTTT. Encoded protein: CASSYDRLGGNQPQHF.

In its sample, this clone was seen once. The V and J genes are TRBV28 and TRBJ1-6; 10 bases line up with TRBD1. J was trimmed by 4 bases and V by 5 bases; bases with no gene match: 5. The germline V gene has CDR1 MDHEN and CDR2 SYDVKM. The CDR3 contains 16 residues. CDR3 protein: CASSGTGEGYNSPLHF. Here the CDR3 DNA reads TGTGCCAGCAGTGGGACAGGGGAAGGGTATAATTCACCCCTCCACTTT.

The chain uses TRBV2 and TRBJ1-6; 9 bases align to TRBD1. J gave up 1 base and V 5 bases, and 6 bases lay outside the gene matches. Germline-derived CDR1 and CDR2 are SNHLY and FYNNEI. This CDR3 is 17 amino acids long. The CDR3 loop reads CASSLQGAVSYNSPLHF. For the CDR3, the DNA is TGTGCCAGCAGTCTACAGGGGGCAGTATCCTATAATTCACCCCTCCACTTT.

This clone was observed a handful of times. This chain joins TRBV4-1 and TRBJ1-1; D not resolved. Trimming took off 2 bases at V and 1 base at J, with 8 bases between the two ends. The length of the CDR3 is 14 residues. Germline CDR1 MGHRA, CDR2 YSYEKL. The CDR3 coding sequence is TGCGCCAGCAGCCAACGTCAGTCGAACACTGAAGCTTTCTTT. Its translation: CASSQRQSNTEAFF.

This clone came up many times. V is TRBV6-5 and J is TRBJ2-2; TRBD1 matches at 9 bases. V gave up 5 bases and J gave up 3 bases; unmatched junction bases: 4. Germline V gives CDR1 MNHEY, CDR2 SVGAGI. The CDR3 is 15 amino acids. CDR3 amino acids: CASSLRDRDTGELFF. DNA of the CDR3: TGTGCCAGCAGTCTGCGGGACAGGGACACCGGGGAGCTGTTTTTT.

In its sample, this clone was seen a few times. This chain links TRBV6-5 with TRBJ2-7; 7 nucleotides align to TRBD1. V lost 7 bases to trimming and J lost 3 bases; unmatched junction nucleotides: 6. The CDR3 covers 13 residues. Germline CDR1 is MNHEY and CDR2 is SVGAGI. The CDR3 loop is CASTDRRYYEQYV. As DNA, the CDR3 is TGTGCCAGCACGGACAGGAGATACTACGAGCAGTACGTC.

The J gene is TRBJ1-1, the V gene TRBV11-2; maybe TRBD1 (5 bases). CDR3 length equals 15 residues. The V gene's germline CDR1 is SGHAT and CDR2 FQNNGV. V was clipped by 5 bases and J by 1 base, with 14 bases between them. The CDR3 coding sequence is TGTGCCAGCAGCCCCCTAACGGGGGAGAACACTGAAGCTTTCTTT. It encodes CASSPLTGENTEAFF.

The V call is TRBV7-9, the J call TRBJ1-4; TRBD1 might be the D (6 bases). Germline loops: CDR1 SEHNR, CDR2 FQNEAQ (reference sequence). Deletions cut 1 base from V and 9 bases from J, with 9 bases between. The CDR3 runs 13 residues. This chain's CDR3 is CASSLGQAQKLFF. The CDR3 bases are TGTGCCAGCAGCTTAGGACAGGCCCAAAAACTGTTTTTT.

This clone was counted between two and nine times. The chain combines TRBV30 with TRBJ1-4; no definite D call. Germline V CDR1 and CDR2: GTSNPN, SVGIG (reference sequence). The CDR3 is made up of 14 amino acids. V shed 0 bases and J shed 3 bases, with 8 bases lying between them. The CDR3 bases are TGTGCCTGGAGTGTACGGAGGTCTAATGAAAAACTGTTTTTT. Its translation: CAWSVRRSNEKLFF.

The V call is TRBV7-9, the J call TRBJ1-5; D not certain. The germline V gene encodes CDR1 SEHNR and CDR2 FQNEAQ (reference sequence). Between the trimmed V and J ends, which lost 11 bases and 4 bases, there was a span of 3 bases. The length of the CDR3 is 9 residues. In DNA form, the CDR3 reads TGTGCCCCAAATCAGCCCCAGCATTTT. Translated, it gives CAPNQPQHF. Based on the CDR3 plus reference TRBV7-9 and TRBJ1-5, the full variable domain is DTGVSQNPRHKITKRGQNVTFRCDPISEHNRLYWYRQTLGQGPEFLTYFQNEAQLEKSRLLSDRFSAERPKGSFSTLEIQRTEQGDSAMYLCAPNQPQHFGDGTRLSIL.

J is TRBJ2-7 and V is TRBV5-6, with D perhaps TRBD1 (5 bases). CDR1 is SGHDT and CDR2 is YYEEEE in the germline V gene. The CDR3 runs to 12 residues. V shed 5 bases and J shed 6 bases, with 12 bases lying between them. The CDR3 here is CASSRSQGEQYV. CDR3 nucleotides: TGTGCCAGCAGTCGGAGCCAGGGCGAGCAGTACGTC.

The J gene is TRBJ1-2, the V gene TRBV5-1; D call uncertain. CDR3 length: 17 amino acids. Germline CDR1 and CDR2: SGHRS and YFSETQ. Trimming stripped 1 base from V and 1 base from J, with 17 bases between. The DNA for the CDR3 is TGCGCCAGCAGCTTGAGTGGCCGAACCGGAGTTAACTATGGCTACACCTTC. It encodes CASSLSGRTGVNYGYTF.

The CDR3 DNA follows: TGTGCCAGCAGTGTAGAATCGATAAGGCAGGGGTTCCCCTATGGCTACACCTTC. It translates to CASSVESIRQGFPYGYTF. The gene calls are TRBV6-1 and TRBJ1-2, with D possibly being TRBD1 (6 bases). Per the germline V gene, CDR1 is MNHNS and CDR2 is SASEGT. The V gene lost 4 bases and the J gene lost 4 bases, with 25 bases spanning the gap. The CDR3 consists of 18 residues.

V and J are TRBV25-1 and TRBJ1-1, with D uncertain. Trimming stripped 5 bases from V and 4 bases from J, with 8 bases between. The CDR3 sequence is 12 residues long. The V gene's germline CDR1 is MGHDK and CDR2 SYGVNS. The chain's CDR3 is CASSRYGTEAFF. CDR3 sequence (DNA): TGTGCCAGCAGTCGCTATGGCACTGAAGCTTTCTTT.

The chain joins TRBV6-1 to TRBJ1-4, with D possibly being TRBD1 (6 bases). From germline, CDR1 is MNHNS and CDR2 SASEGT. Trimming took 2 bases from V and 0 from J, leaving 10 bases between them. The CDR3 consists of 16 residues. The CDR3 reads CASSEIQGTTNEKLFF. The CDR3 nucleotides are TGTGCCAGCAGTGAAATCCAGGGGACAACTAATGAAAAACTGTTTTTT.

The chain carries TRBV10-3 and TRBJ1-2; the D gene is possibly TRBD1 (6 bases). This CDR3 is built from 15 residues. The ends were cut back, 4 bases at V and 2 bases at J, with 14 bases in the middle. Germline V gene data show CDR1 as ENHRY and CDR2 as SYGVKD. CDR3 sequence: CAISGDLGQNYGYTF. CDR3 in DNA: TGTGCCATCAGTGGGGACCTCGGACAGAACTATGGCTACACCTTC.

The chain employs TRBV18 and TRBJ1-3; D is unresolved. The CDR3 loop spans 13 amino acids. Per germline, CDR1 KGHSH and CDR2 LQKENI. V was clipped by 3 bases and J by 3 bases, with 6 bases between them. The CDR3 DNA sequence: TGTGCCAGCTCACCGAGCATTGGAAACACCATATATTTT. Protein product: CASSPSIGNTIYF.

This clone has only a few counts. The DNA of the CDR3 is TGTGCCAGCTCAGCAGGGCTCCTGGCCTACAATGAGCAGTTCTTC. Translation: CASSAGLLAYNEQFF. This chain connects TRBV18 to TRBJ2-1; tentatively, D is TRBD1 (5 bases). Germline V CDR1 and CDR2: KGHSH, LQKENI. The CDR3 extends over 15 amino acids. The germline V and J ends were trimmed by 5 bases and 2 bases, with 13 bases remaining between them.

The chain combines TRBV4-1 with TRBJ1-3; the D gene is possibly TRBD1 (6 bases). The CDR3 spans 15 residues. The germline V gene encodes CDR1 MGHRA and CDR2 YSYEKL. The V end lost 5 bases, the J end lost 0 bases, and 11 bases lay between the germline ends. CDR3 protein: CASSITGTSGNTIYF. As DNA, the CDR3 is TGCGCCAGCAGCATTACAGGGACCTCTGGAAACACCATATATTTT.

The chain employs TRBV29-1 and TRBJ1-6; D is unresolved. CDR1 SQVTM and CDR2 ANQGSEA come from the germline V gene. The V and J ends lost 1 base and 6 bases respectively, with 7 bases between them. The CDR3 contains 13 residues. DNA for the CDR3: TGCAGCGTTGAAGGGGAGATTAATTCACCCCTCCACTTT. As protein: CSVEGEINSPLHF.

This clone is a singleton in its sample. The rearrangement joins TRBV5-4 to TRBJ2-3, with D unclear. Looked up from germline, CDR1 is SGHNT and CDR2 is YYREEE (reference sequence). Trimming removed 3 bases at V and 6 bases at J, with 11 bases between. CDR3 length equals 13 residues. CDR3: CASSSVRPDTQYF. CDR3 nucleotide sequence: TGTGCCAGCAGCTCAGTCCGTCCGGATACGCAGTATTTT. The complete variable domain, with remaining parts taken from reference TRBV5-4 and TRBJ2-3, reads ETGVTQSPTHLIKTRGQQVTLRCSSQSGHNTVSWYQQALGQGPQFIFQYYREEENGRGNFPPRFSGLQFPNYSSELNVNALELDDSALYLCASSSVRPDTQYFGPGTRLTVL.